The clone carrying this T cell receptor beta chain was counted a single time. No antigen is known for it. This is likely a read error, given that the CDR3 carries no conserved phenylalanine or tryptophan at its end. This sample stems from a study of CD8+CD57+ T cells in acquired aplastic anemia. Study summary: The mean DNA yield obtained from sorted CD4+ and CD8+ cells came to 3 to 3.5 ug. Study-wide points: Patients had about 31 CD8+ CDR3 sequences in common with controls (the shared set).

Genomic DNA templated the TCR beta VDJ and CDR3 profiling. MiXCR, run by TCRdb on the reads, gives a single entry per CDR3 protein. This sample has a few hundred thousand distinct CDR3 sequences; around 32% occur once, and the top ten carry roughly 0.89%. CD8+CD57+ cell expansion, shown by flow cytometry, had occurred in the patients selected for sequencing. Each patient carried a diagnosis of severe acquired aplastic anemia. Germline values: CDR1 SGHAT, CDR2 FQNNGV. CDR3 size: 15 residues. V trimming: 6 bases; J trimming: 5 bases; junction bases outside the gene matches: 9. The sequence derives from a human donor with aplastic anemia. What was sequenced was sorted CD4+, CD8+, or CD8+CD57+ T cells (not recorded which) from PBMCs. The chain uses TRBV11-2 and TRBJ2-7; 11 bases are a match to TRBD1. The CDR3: CASRKPGQGVHEQYL. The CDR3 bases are TGTGCCAGCAGAAAACCGGGACAGGGGGTCCACGAGCAGTACCTC.